This T cell receptor beta chain derives from a study of vaccination effects on CD4 cells after COVID-19. Study context: Participants got two doses of BNT162b2 or mRNA-1273 vaccine. Study-wide points: Healthy vaccine recipients' vaccine-induced clones were almost all SARS-CoV-2 mono-reactive.

At the end of about 10 days of culture, CD4+ T cells were isolated. As to this clone: Its antigen is undetermined.

Trimming cost V 7 bases and J 6 bases; bases outside gene matches: 8. CDR3 length: 13 residues. The germline V gene encodes CDR1 SQVTM and CDR2 ANQGSEA. Profiled with immunoSEQ multiplex PCR; TCRdb holds only in-frame clones, not every one. This sample has 65,000 to 80,000 clones; roughly 80% occur once, and the top ten carry roughly 1.9%. The clonotype was recovered from a human donor who received a COVID-19 vaccine. The specimen comprised CD4+ T cells from PBMCs cultured without peptide, sampled before COVID-19 vaccination. The chain has TRBV29-1 and TRBJ2-5, with 10 bases matching TRBD1. The CDR3 region is CSAGDRGGQTQYF. The CDR3 DNA follows: TGCAGCGCCGGGGACAGGGGCGGGCAGACCCAGTACTTC.